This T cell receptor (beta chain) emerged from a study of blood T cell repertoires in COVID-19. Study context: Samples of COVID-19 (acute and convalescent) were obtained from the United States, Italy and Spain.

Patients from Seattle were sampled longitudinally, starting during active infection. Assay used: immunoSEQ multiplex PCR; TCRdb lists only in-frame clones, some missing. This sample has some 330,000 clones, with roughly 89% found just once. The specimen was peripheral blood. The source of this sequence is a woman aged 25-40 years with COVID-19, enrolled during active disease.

This CDR3 is CASSYLAGVSTGELFF. The CDR3 bases are TGTGCCAGCAGTTATCTAGCGGGGGTTTCCACCGGGGAGCTGTTTTTT. This rearrangement joins TRBV6-5 to TRBJ2-2; TRBD2 aligns across 10 bases. Trimming took 3 bases from V and 4 from J; bases not matched to a gene: 5. Per germline, CDR1 MNHEY and CDR2 SVGAGI. CDR3 size: 16 residues.